One sample yielded the 17 T cell receptor beta chains listed below, sequenced in a study of shared clonotypes between healthy human individuals (dated by TCRdb to about 2020). Libraries were built with the immunoSEQ multiplex PCR assay. In its TCRdb copy, this immuneACCESS table keeps in-frame sequences only and misses some clones. Where compared with another copy, unresolved V genes explain less than half of these, and the others have no known cause. The sample table records 800,000 to 1,200,000 clones; approximately 80% of these occur just once. The leading ten clones occupy more than 0.5% of the sample. Sequenced sample: memory CD4+ T cells from PBMCs. The sample's cell subset or site label, in plain terms: CD45RA-negative fraction. These receptor sequences come from a man aged 18 to 29 in good health. Some clones in this sample may be carry-over from other donors' samples.

The chain combines TRBV11-2 with TRBJ2-3, with 9 bases matching TRBD2. Germline V gene data show CDR1 as SGHAT and CDR2 as FQNNGV. The V and J ends lost 2 bases and 4 bases, in that order; junction bases with no gene match: 13. The CDR3 runs 18 residues. The CDR3 here is CASSLYLKAGGLSDTQYF. The CDR3 nucleotides are TGTGCCAGCAGCTTATATCTCAAGGCGGGAGGGTTGTCAGATACGCAGTATTTT. Full variable domain (rest looked up from reference TRBV11-2 and TRBJ2-3): EAGVAQSPRYKIIEKRQSVAFWCNPISGHATLYWYQQILGQGPKLLIQFQNNGVVDDSQLPKDRFSAERLKGVDSTLKIQPAKLEDSAVYLCASSLYLKAGGLSDTQYFGPGTRLTVL.

The gene calls are TRBV27 and TRBJ2-5; D is ambiguous. The CDR3 is made up of 12 amino acids. Germline CDR1 is MNHEY and CDR2 is SMNVEV (reference sequence). Trimming stripped 3 bases from V and 4 bases from J, with 6 bases between. The CDR3 DNA reads TGTGCCAGCAGTTTGAGGACAGAGACCCAGTACTTC. Protein sequence: CASSLRTETQYF.

This clone was counted a few times. This rearrangement joins TRBV6-5 to TRBJ1-4, with 8 nucleotides matching TRBD1. Losses at the gene ends were 4 bases for V and 6 bases for J; bases not matched to a gene: 10. The CDR3 runs 16 residues. Germline V gene data show CDR1 as MNHEY and CDR2 as SVGAGI. The CDR3 DNA sequence: TGTGCCAGCAGTTTAACCGGGACAGGATCTCATGAAAAACTGTTTTTT. It specifies CASSLTGTGSHEKLFF.

Concerning this clone: This sample also contains other DNA sequences that code for the same CDR3. The chain employs TRBV5-1 and TRBJ1-5; a possible D gene is TRBD1 (6 bases). This CDR3 is 15 amino acids long. Germline lookup yields CDR1 SGHRS and CDR2 YFSETQ. V was trimmed by 0 bases and J by 2 bases, leaving 9 bases between them. The CDR3 reads CASSLEGGRNQPQHF. The DNA for the CDR3 is TGCGCCAGCAGCTTGGAAGGGGGACGCAATCAGCCCCAGCATTTT.

This rearrangement joins TRBV18 to TRBJ2-2; 9 nucleotides line up with TRBD1. The CDR3 length is 14 residues. V trimming: 3 bases; J trimming: 6 bases; junction bases outside the gene matches: 2. Germline assignment: CDR1 KGHSH and CDR2 LQKENI. This CDR3 is CASSPYRGPGELFF. The DNA of the CDR3 is TGTGCCAGCTCACCCTACAGGGGGCCCGGGGAGCTGTTTTTT.

The V gene is TRBV7-3, the J gene TRBJ2-2; a possible D gene is TRBD1 (6 bases). Germline loops: CDR1 SGHTA, CDR2 FQGTGA. The CDR3 sequence is 14 residues long. Trimming pared 3 bases from V and 4 bases from J, leaving 9 bases between. The CDR3 region has the DNA TGTGCCAGCAGCTTTACAGGGACCACCGGGGAGCTGTTTTTT. It codes for CASSFTGTTGELFF.

The chain uses TRBV4-2 and TRBJ2-7, with a possible D match to TRBD1 (5 bases). Germline V gene data show CDR1 as LGHNA and CDR2 as YNFKEQ. The germline V and J ends were trimmed by 0 bases and 6 bases, with 6 bases remaining between them. This CDR3 has 12 amino acids. The CDR3 protein is CASSQEGAEQYF. The CDR3 nucleotides are TGTGCCAGCAGCCAAGAAGGGGCCGAGCAGTACTTC.

The rearrangement uses TRBV7-2 and TRBJ1-5; a possible D gene is TRBD1 (5 bases). Trimming removed 4 bases at V and 3 bases at J, with 10 bases between. In germline, CDR1 is SGHTA, CDR2 FQGNSA. CDR3 size: 14 residues. CDR3 DNA sequence: TGTGCCAGCAGCTCCCAGGGTCTCAATCAGCCCCAGCATTTT. Its translation is CASSSQGLNQPQHF.

The gene calls are TRBV28 and TRBJ2-6; 8 bases are a match to TRBD1. In germline, CDR1 is MDHEN, CDR2 SYDVKM. The CDR3 extends over 17 amino acids. Germline trimming cut 3 bases from V and 5 bases from J; bases unmatched to any gene: 9. The CDR3 sequence: CASSFRTGPWRANVLTF. Written as DNA, the CDR3 is TGTGCCAGCAGTTTTCGGACAGGGCCTTGGAGGGCCAACGTCCTGACTTTC.

The V and J genes are TRBV11-2 and TRBJ2-2; a possible D gene is TRBD1 (8 bases). The CDR3 loop spans 15 amino acids. V lost 5 bases and J lost 6, with 16 bases in between. The germline gives CDR1 SGHAT, CDR2 FQNNGV. CDR3 DNA sequence: TGTGCCAGCAGCCCCGGACAGGGAGGGGCCGGGGAGCTGTTTTTT. Its protein product is CASSPGQGGAGELFF.

The rearrangement joins TRBV7-9 to TRBJ2-2; TRBD2 agrees at 12 bases. The CDR3 runs 18 residues. The trim removed 5 bases at V and 0 bases at J, leaving 7 bases unmatched. Germline CDR1 reads SEHNR; CDR2 reads FQNEAQ (reference sequence). The CDR3 is CASSKGASGRANTGELFF. In nucleotides, the CDR3 is TGTGCCAGCAGCAAAGGGGCTAGCGGGAGGGCGAACACCGGGGAGCTGTTTTTT.

This clone has more than one count but fewer than ten. The chain links TRBV5-5 to TRBJ1-1, with 10 bases fitting TRBD1. The germline CDR1 and CDR2 sequences are SGHKS and YYEKEE (reference sequence). The CDR3 has 15 residues. V dropped 3 bases and J dropped 1; count of bases not matched to a gene: 3. CDR3 nucleotides: TGTGCCAGCAGCTATAGGGACAGGGGGAACACTGAAGCTTTCTTT. This gives the protein CASSYRDRGNTEAFF. Full variable domain (missing parts from reference TRBV5-5 and TRBJ1-1): DAGVTQSPTHLIKTRGQQVTLRCSPISGHKSVSWYQQVLGQGPQFIFQYYEKEERGRGNFPDRFSARQFPNYSSELNVNALLLGDSALYLCASSYRDRGNTEAFFGQGTRLTVV.

The rearrangement joins TRBV7-9 to TRBJ1-4, with D perhaps matching TRBD1 (5 bases). CDR3 size: 19 residues. Looked up from germline, CDR1 is SEHNR and CDR2 is FQNEAQ (reference sequence). With 6 bases removed from V and 0 bases from J, the gap between germline ends came to 23 bases. CDR3 residues: CASSPDPRRRGATNEKLFF. The DNA for the CDR3 is TGTGCCAGCAGTCCCGACCCCAGGAGGCGAGGGGCAACTAATGAAAAACTGTTTTTT.

The chain couples TRBV19 to TRBJ1-5, with D hard to call. This CDR3 is built from 15 residues. V dropped 7 bases and J dropped 5 bases, with 18 bases sitting between them. CDR1 is LNHDA, CDR2 SQIVND, per germline (reference sequence). CDR3 nucleotides: TGTGCCAGTACCCCCGTCGGGGATGGGGATCAGCCCCAGCATTTT. Translation gives CASTPVGDGDQPQHF.

The J gene is TRBJ2-1, the V gene TRBV4-3; TRBD2 might be the D (6 bases). CDR1 is LGHNA and CDR2 is YSLEER in the germline V gene. V was trimmed by 0 bases and J by 5 bases, leaving 11 bases between them. The CDR3 is 15 amino acids. In DNA, the CDR3 is TGCGCCAGCAGCCAAGATGACGGGGGTAACAATGAGCAGTTCTTC. Protein: CASSQDDGGNNEQFF.

The rearrangement joins TRBV30 to TRBJ2-7; 7 nucleotides align to TRBD2. CDR1 and CDR2 from the germline V gene are GTSNPN and SVGIG (reference sequence). V shed 8 bases and J 2 bases; nucleotides not matched to a gene: 9. The CDR3 sequence is 13 residues long. The CDR3 loop reads CAGGASGTYEQYF. Here the CDR3 DNA reads TGTGCCGGAGGGGCTAGCGGAACCTACGAGCAGTACTTC.

This clone was observed at least ten times. This chain uses TRBV6-6 with TRBJ2-2, with D uncertain. Germline CDR1 and CDR2: MNHNY and SVGAGI (reference sequence). Trimming left V 11 bases short and J 0 bases short, with 13 bases between. The CDR3 runs to 14 residues. CDR3 in amino acids: CACQAQSNTGELFF. CDR3 nucleotides: TGTGCCTGCCAGGCTCAGTCGAACACCGGGGAGCTGTTTTTT.